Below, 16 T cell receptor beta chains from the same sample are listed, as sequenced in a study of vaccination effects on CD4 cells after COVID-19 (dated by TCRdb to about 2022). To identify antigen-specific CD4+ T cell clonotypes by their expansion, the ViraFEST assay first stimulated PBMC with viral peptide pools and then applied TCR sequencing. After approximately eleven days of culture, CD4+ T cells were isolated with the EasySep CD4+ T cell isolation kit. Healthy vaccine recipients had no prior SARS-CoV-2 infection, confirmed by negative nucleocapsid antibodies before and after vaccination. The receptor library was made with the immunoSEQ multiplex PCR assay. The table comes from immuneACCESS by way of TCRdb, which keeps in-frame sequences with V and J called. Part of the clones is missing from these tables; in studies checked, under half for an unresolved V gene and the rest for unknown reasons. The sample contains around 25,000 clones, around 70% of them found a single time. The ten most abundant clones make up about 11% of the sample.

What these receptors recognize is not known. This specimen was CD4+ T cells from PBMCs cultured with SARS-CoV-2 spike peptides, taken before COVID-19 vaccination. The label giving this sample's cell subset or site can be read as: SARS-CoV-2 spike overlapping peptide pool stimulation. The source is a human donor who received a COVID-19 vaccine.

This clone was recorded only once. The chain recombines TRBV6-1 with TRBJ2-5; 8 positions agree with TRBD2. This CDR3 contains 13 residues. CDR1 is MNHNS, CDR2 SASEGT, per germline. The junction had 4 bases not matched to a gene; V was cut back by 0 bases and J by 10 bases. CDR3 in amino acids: CASSEALRGGQYF. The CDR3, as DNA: TGTGCCAGCAGTGAAGCGCTTCGGGGGGGCCAGTACTTC.

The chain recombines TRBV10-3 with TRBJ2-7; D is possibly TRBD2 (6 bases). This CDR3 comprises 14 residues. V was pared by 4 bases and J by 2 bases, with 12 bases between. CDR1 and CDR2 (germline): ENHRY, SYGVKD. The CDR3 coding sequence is TGTGCCATCAGTGGGCGGGACGGCACCTACGAGCAGTACTTC. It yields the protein CAISGRDGTYEQYF.

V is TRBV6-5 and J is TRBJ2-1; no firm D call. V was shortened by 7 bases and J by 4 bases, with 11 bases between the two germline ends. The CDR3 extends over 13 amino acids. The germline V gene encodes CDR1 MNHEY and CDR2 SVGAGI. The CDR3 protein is CASNQAYYNEQFF. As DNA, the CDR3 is TGTGCCAGCAATCAGGCGTATTACAATGAGCAGTTCTTC.

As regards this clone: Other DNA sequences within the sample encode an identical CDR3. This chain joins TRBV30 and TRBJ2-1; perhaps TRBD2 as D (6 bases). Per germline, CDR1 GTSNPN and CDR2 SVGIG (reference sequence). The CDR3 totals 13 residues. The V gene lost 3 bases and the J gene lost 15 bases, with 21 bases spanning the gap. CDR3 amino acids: CAWRGLSTPALFF. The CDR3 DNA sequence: TGTGCCTGGAGGGGACTCAGTACCCCCGCGCTGTTCTTC.

CDR3 sequence (DNA): TGTGCCAGGACAGGGTTGGCAGATACGCAGTATTTT. It yields the protein CARTGLADTQYF. The chain uses TRBV19 and TRBJ2-3; 7 nucleotides align to TRBD1. V was clipped by 9 bases and J by 4 bases; unmatched bases: 4. CDR1 and CDR2 (germline): LNHDA, SQIVND (reference sequence). This CDR3 has 12 amino acids.

The CDR3 region is CASSGTVYEQYF. DNA of the CDR3: TGCGCCAGCTCCGGGACAGTCTACGAGCAGTACTTC. V usage is TRBV10-2 and J usage is TRBJ2-7; TRBD1 matches at 7 bases. Germline V lookup: CDR1 WSHSY, CDR2 SAAADI. Trimming cost V 8 bases and J 3 bases; bases outside gene matches: 4. The CDR3 sequence is 12 residues long.

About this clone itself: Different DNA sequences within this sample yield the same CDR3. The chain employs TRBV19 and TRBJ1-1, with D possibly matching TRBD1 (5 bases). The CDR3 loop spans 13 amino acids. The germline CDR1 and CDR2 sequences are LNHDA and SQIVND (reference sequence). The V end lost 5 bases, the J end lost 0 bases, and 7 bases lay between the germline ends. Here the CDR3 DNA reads TGTGCCAGTAGTTCGGGACTGAACACTGAAGCTTTCTTT. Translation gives CASSSGLNTEAFF. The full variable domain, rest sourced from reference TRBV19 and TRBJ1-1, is DGGITQSPKYLFRKEGQNVTLSCEQNLNHDAMYWYRQDPGQGLRLIYYSQIVNDFQKGDIAEGYSVSREKKESFPLTVTSAQKNPTAFYLCASSSGLNTEAFFGQGTRLTVV.

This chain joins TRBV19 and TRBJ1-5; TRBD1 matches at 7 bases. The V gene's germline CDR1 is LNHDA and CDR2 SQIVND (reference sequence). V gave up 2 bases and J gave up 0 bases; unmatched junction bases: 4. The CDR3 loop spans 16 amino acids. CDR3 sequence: CASSILGQYSNQPQHF. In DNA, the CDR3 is TGTGCCAGTAGTATATTGGGACAGTATAGCAATCAGCCCCAGCATTTT.

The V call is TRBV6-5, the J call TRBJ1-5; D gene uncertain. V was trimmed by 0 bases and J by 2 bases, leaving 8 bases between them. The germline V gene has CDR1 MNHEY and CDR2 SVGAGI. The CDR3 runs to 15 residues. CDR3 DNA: TGTGCCAGCAGTTACTCGGGGAAGGGCAATCAGCCCCAGCATTTT. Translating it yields CASSYSGKGNQPQHF.

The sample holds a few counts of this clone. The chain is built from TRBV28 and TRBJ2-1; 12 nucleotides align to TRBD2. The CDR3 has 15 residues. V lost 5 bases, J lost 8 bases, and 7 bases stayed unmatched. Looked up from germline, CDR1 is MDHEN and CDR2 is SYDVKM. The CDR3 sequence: CASSPSSGRVYEQFF. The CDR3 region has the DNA TGTGCCAGCAGTCCATCTAGCGGGAGGGTTTATGAGCAGTTCTTC.

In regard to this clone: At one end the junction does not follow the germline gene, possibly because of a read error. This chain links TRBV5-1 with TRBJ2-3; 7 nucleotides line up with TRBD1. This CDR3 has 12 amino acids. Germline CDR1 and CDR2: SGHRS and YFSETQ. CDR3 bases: TGCGCCAGCAGCATTCCGGGACAGAGAGAAGCTTTT. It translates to CASSIPGQREAF.

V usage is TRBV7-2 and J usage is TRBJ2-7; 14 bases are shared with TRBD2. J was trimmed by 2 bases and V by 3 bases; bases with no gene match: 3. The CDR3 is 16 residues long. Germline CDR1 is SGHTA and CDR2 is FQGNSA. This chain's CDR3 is CASSLTSGGATYEQYF. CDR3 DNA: TGTGCCAGCAGCTTGACTAGCGGGGGGGCTACCTACGAGCAGTACTTC. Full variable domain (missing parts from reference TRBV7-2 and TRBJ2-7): GAGVSQSPSNKVTEKGKDVELRCDPISGHTALYWYRQSLGQGLEFLIYFQGNSAPDKSGLPSDRFSAERTGGSVSTLTIQRTQQEDSAVYLCASSLTSGGATYEQYFGPGTRLTVT.

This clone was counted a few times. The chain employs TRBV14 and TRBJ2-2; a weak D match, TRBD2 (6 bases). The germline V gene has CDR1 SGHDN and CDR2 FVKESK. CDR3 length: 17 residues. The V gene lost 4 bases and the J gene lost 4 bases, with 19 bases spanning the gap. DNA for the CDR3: TGTGCCAGCAGCCGGAGGGTGTCGAGCGGACTCACCGGGGAGCTGTTTTTT. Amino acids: CASSRRVSSGLTGELFF.

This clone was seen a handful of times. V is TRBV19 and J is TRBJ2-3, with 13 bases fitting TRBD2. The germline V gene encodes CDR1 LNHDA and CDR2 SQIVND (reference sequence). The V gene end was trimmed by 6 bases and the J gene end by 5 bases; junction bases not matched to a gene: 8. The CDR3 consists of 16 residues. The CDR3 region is CASSKTLAGGLDTQYF. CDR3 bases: TGTGCCAGTAGCAAAACACTAGCGGGGGGGCTAGATACGCAGTATTTT.

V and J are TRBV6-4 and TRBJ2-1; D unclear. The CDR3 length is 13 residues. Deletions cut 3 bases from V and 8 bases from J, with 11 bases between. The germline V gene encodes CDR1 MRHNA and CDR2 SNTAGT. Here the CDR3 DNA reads TGTGCCAGCAGTGATAGTCCTCAGGATGAGCAGTTCTTC. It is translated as CASSDSPQDEQFF.

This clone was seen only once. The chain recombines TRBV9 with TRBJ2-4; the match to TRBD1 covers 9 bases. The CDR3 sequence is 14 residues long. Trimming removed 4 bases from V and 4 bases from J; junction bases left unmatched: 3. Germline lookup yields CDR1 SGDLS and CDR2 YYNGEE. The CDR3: CASSTTGGKNIQYF. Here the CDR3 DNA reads TGTGCCAGCAGCACGACAGGGGGAAAAAACATTCAGTACTTC.